This entry concerns a single T cell receptor beta chain. The CDR3 extends over 12 amino acids. Trimming removed 0 bases at V and 7 bases at J, with 6 bases between. Looked up from germline, CDR1 is GTSNPN and CDR2 is SVGIG (reference sequence). This entry belongs to a study of blood T cell repertoires in COVID-19. Study-wide context: Some COVID-19 samples were acute and others convalescent; all came from the United States, Italy and Spain. T cells, B-cell-depleted T cells, or PBMCs provided the cDNA or gDNA that served as material.

Sequencing was performed with immunoSEQ multiplex PCR; in TCRdb, only in-frame clones are kept and a portion is missing. The table shows around 270,000 clones, with around nine tenths occurring only once. Sequencing was carried out using peripheral blood. The rearrangement links TRBV30 to TRBJ2-2; D perhaps matches TRBD2 (5 bases). This clonotype originated in a man aged 30 to 39 with acute or convalescent COVID-19. CDR3 nucleotide sequence: TGTGCCTGGAGTGTACGGGGCGGGGAGCTGTTTTTT. Encoded protein: CAWSVRGGELFF.